The subject of this entry is one TCR beta chain. The data belong to a study of technical replicates of blood from several donors. Produced via immunoSEQ multiplex PCR; TCRdb's table is partial and in-frame only. The profile shows some 94,000 clones, roughly 95% of them singletons. Germline loops: CDR1 SGHRS, CDR2 YFSETQ. CDR3 length: 16 amino acids. V lost 5 bases and J 0 bases, leaving 14 bases between the germline ends. The sequencing sample was made of T cells isolated from PBMCs. The TCR was taken from a human donor in good health. The chain uses TRBV5-1 and TRBJ1-4; D might be TRBD1 (5 bases). The CDR3 sequence is CASSGGTLATNEKLFF. The CDR3 DNA sequence: TGCGCCAGCAGTGGGGGGACGCTTGCAACTAATGAAAAACTGTTTTTT. Full variable domain (remainder filled in from reference TRBV5-1 and TRBJ1-4): KAGVTQTPRYLIKTRGQQVTLSCSPISGHRSVSWYQQTPGQGLQFLFEYFSETQRNKGNFPGRFSGRQFSNSRSEMNVSTLELGDSALYLCASSGGTLATNEKLFFGSGTQLSVL.